Presented here are 31 T cell receptor beta chains from one specimen sequenced in a study of monozygotic twins with inflammatory bowel disease. TCRdb re-called the 5' RACE reads, yielding one record per CDR3 amino acid sequence without DNA. Recorded for this sample: around 450,000 distinct CDR3 sequences. The sample comprised blood. The receptors here all came from a human donor with ulcerative colitis or Crohn's disease, or a healthy co-twin of an affected twin (not recorded which).

The chain has TRBV9 and TRBJ2-1. The CDR3 totals 17 residues. Germline assignment: CDR1 SGDLS and CDR2 YYNGEE. CDR3 sequence: CASSRKRGSSSYNEQFF.

This rearrangement joins TRBV14 to TRBJ2-1; the TCRdb D gene call, TRBD2, has no DNA to confirm it. Germline CDR1 reads SGHDN; CDR2 reads FVKESK. This CDR3 has 15 amino acids. This CDR3 reads CASSLNSGQHHEQFF.

The rearrangement uses TRBV10-3 and TRBJ2-5. The CDR3 has 12 residues. Germline V gene data show CDR1 as ENHRY and CDR2 as SYGVKD. The CDR3 protein is CAVSADSETQYF.

The chain carries TRBV7-6 and TRBJ1-2. This CDR3 is 18 amino acids long. Germline CDR1 SGHVS, CDR2 FNYEAQ. The CDR3: CASSLAPPSQGEDYGYTF.

The gene calls are TRBV5-1 and TRBJ2-3. Germline assignment: CDR1 SGHRS and CDR2 YFSETQ. This CDR3 contains 16 residues. The CDR3 sequence is CASSDGEGVGTDTQYF.

V and J are TRBV20-1 and TRBJ1-1; TCRdb lists TRBD1, though no DNA is available to test this call. The CDR3 spans 12 residues. CDR1 and CDR2 (germline): DFQATT, SNEGSKA (reference sequence). The CDR3 sequence: CSELGQRAEAFF.

This chain connects TRBV28 to TRBJ1-5; TCRdb returns TRBD1, unconfirmable since there is no DNA. The CDR3 covers 14 residues. Germline CDR1 reads MDHEN; CDR2 reads SYDVKM. CDR3 region: CASSSVKTVEPQHF.

V is TRBV7-9 and J is TRBJ2-2. Germline lookup yields CDR1 SEHNR and CDR2 FQNEAQ (reference sequence). The CDR3 has 13 residues. This CDR3 reads CASSFSVTGELFF.

The J gene is TRBJ1-1, the V gene TRBV18. Germline-derived CDR1 and CDR2 are KGHSH and LQKENI. The CDR3 runs to 11 residues. CDR3 residues: CASSPRDEAFF. Full variable domain (missing parts from reference TRBV18 and TRBJ1-1): NAGVMQNPRHLVRRRGQEARLRCSPMKGHSHVYWYRQLPEEGLKFMVYLQKENIIDESGMPKERFSAEFPKEGPSILRIQQVVRGDSAAYFCASSPRDEAFFGQGTRLTVV.

V is TRBV3-1 and J is TRBJ2-7. The CDR3 covers 12 residues. Germline V gives CDR1 LGHDT, CDR2 YNNKEL (reference sequence). The chain's CDR3 is CASSQYSYEQYF.

CDR3 region: CASSIQNTGELFF. The chain combines TRBV27 with TRBJ2-2. The length of the CDR3 is 13 residues. Per germline, CDR1 MNHEY and CDR2 SMNVEV (reference sequence).

The V gene is TRBV5-1, the J gene TRBJ2-7; TCRdb gives TRBD2 as the D gene, but with no DNA this cannot be confirmed. CDR1 and CDR2 (germline): SGHRS, YFSETQ. The CDR3 has 14 amino acids. The CDR3 sequence is CASSREEESYEQYF.

This chain links TRBV6-5 with TRBJ1-1; TCRdb reports TRBD1, a call that lacks DNA to check it against. The CDR3 sequence is 15 residues long. CDR1 is MNHEY and CDR2 is SVGAGI in the germline V gene. This CDR3 is CASSYSEPRTTEAFF.

This rearrangement joins TRBV30 to TRBJ2-7. The CDR3 spans 13 residues. Germline-derived CDR1 and CDR2 are GTSNPN and SVGIG (reference sequence). The CDR3 reads CAWSQGASYEQYF.

The chain employs TRBV20-1 and TRBJ2-7; with no DNA, the TCRdb D assignment of TRBD1 cannot be verified. The germline CDR1 and CDR2 sequences are DFQATT and SNEGSKA (reference sequence). There are 13 residues in the CDR3. The CDR3 protein is CSVKRTAFYEQYF.

The rearrangement uses TRBV20-1 and TRBJ2-1; TCRdb selects TRBD1, and the lack of DNA leaves this call unchecked. In germline, CDR1 is DFQATT, CDR2 SNEGSKA (reference sequence). The CDR3 totals 15 residues. The CDR3 protein is CSASQAATIWDEQFF.

J is TRBJ1-1 and V is TRBV29-1; the TRBD1 assignment by TCRdb is unverifiable without DNA. Per the germline V gene, CDR1 is SQVTM and CDR2 is ANQGSEA. The CDR3 is 12 residues long. The CDR3 protein is CSVVGGKTEAFF.

This chain uses TRBV28 with TRBJ2-7; TCRdb's assignment of TRBD2 cannot be checked, as there is no DNA. CDR1 and CDR2 (germline): MDHEN, SYDVKM. The CDR3 runs 16 residues. This chain's CDR3 is CASSPGTSGTFSKQYF.

J is TRBJ2-2 and V is TRBV10-3; TCRdb's assignment of TRBD1 cannot be checked, as there is no DNA. This CDR3 has 15 amino acids. Germline V gives CDR1 ENHRY, CDR2 SYGVKD. CDR3 residues: CAISESRGDTGELFF.

The chain recombines TRBV18 with TRBJ2-1; there is no DNA to check the TCRdb D call of TRBD1. The CDR3 is 17 residues long. Germline V gene lookup returns CDR1 KGHSH and CDR2 LQKENI. The CDR3 is CASSLMSPGGWGNEQFF.

This chain connects TRBV20-1 to TRBJ2-7; TCRdb gives TRBD2 as the D gene, but with no DNA this cannot be confirmed. The CDR3 runs 14 residues. Germline V gene sequence: CDR1 DFQATT, CDR2 SNEGSKA (reference sequence). The chain's CDR3 is CSAKTSGSSYEQYF.

The rearrangement links TRBV5-1 to TRBJ1-1. From germline, CDR1 is SGHRS and CDR2 YFSETQ. This CDR3 has 13 amino acids. The CDR3 spells CASSFSGNGEAFF.

The V call is TRBV12-3 or TRBV12-4, the J call TRBJ1-1; TCRdb indicates TRBD1, and absent DNA this call remains unverified. The length of the CDR3 is 15 residues. CDR3 loop: CASTASGTGNTEAFF.

The chain uses TRBV7-8 and TRBJ2-7; the TCRdb call, TRBD2, lacks DNA for checking. In germline, CDR1 is SGHVS, CDR2 FQNEAQ. This CDR3 is 13 amino acids long. CDR3 sequence: CASSYQRDGEQYF. Supplemented by reference TRBV7-8 and TRBJ2-7, the full variable domain reads GAGVSQSPRYKVAKRGQDVALRCDPISGHVSLFWYQQALGQGPEFLTYFQNEAQLDKSGLPSDRFFAERPEGSVSTLKIQRTQQEDSAVYLCASSYQRDGEQYFGPGTRLTVT.

This chain uses TRBV19 with TRBJ2-3; TCRdb names TRBD1, which stays unverified in the absence of DNA. The germline V gene encodes CDR1 LNHDA and CDR2 SQIVND (reference sequence). This CDR3 has 13 residues. CDR3 protein: CASSSRGPGAQYF.

The V and J genes are TRBV20-1 and TRBJ2-2. The germline CDR1 and CDR2 sequences are DFQATT and SNEGSKA (reference sequence). This CDR3 spans 11 amino acids. This chain's CDR3 is CSARKGGELFF.

This chain connects TRBV4-2 to TRBJ2-2. The CDR3 runs to 13 residues. From germline, CDR1 is LGHNA and CDR2 YNFKEQ. The CDR3: CASSQETTGELFF.

The rearrangement joins TRBV18 to TRBJ2-3. The CDR3 has 16 amino acids. The germline V gene encodes CDR1 KGHSH and CDR2 LQKENI. Here the CDR3 reads CASSPRTAASTDTQYF.

This sequence joins TRBV20-1 and TRBJ1-6; as DNA is missing, the TRBD1 call by TCRdb cannot be tested. Germline V gene sequence: CDR1 DFQATT, CDR2 SNEGSKA (reference sequence). The CDR3 runs to 14 residues. The CDR3 here is CSARLGGGNSPLHF.

The CDR3 is CASSPPSGRNTGELFF. The chain recombines TRBV7-2 with TRBJ2-2; TCRdb proposes TRBD2, but this gene call is untestable without DNA. CDR1 is SGHTA, CDR2 FQGNSA, per germline. The CDR3 is 16 amino acids.

This chain uses TRBV29-1 with TRBJ2-1; the D call of TRBD2 rests on TCRdb alone, since no DNA is present to check it. The CDR3 totals 16 residues. CDR1 is SQVTM, CDR2 ANQGSEA, per germline. CDR3 sequence: CSVGSKGAGGYNEQFF.